What follows are 3 T cell receptor beta chains derived from one specimen sequenced in a study of identifying expanded T cells in peripheral blood. The repertoire was sequenced with immunoSEQ multiplex PCR; TCRdb's copy has only in-frame clones and lacks some. The top ten clones hold more than 2.5% of a sample with approximately 120,000 clones, approximately 80% of them seen once. Input material: blood. These receptors all come from a person between 18 and 75 years old in good health.

The chain uses TRBV5-1 and TRBJ2-5; D not resolved. Trimming pared 10 bases from V and 7 bases from J, leaving 20 bases between. CDR3 length: 13 residues. Germline V gives CDR1 SGHRS, CDR2 YFSETQ. In DNA form, the CDR3 reads TGCGCCTCTCAACCCGCAGGCCGAGGGACCCAGTACTTC. Its protein product is CASQPAGRGTQYF.

In DNA form, the CDR3 reads TGTGCCTGGAGTGTACGGCACAATCAGCCCCAGCATTTT. Its protein product is CAWSVRHNQPQHF. The chain joins TRBV30 to TRBJ1-5, with D hard to call. With 0 bases removed from V and 3 bases from J, the gap between germline ends came to 6 bases. The CDR3 loop spans 13 amino acids. Germline CDR1 is GTSNPN and CDR2 is SVGIG (reference sequence).

The gene calls are TRBV7-2 and TRBJ1-2, with D hard to call. This CDR3 has 11 amino acids. V was trimmed by 5 bases and J by 8 bases, leaving 9 bases between them. Germline CDR1 SGHTA, CDR2 FQGNSA. DNA of the CDR3: TGTGCCAGCAGCCCCCTCAGGGGCTACACCTTC. It encodes CASSPLRGYTF.